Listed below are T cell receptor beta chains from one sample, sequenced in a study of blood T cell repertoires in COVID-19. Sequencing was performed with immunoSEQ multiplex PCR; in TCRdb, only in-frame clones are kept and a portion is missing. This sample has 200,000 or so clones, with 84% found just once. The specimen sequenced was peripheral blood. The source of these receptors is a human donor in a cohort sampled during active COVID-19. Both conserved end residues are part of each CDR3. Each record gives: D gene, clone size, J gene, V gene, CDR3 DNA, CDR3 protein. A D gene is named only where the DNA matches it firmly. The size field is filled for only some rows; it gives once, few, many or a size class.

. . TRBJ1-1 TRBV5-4 TGTGCCAGCAGCTTGGACCCACGAGGCACTGAAGCTTTCTTT CASSLDPRGTEAFF
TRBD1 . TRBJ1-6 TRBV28 TGTGCCAGCAGGGACAGGGCGGATTCACCCCTCCACTTT CASRDRADSPLHF
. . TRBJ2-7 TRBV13 TGTGCCAGCAGCTTTTTCGGGAGAGACGAGCAGTACTTC CASSFFGRDEQYF
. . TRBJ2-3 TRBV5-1 TGCGCCAGCAGCTACCACTGGACTGATACGCAGTATTTT CASSYHWTDTQYF
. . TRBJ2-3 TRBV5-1 TGCGCCAGCAGCTTGGAGTCAGGGTCACCAGATACGCAGTATTTT CASSLESGSPDTQYF
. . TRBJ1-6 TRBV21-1 TGTGCCAGCAGACGACAGACTTATAATTCACCCCTCCACTTT CASRRQTYNSPLHF
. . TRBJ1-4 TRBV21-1 TGTGCCAGCAGTAAAGAGCGACAGGGGAAACTGTTTTTT CASSKERQGKLFF
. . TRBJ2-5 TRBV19 TGTGCCAGTAGTATAGATAGTGGCTTCGGGGAGACCCAGTACTTC CASSIDSGFGETQYF
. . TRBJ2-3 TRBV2 TGTGCCAGCAGTGCCTTACTTACGCAGTATTTT CASSALLTQYF
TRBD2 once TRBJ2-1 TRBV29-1 TGCAGCGTTGTAGGCGGGGGGGCAGGTGAGCAGTTCTTC CSVVGGGAGEQFF
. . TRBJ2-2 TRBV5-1 TGCGCCAGCAGCCCACAGGGCACCGGGGAGCTGTTTTTT CASSPQGTGELFF
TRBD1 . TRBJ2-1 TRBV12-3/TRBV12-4 TGTGCCAGCAGTTGGACAGGGGGTGAGCAGTTCTTC CASSWTGGEQFF
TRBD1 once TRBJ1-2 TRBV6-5 TGTGCCACCGAGGGGACAGTCGGGGCTGGCTACACCTTC CATEGTVGAGYTF
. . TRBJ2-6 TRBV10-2 TGCGCCAGTAACCGGGACATCTCTGGGGCCAACGTCCTGACTTTC CASNRDISGANVLTF
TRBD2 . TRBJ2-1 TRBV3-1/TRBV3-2 TGTGCCAGCAGACCAATGGGGAGTTTAGCGGGGGTCTACAATGAGCAGTTCTTC CASRPMGSLAGVYNEQFF
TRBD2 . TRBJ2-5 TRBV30 TGTGCCTGGATGTTCTTAAGGGGAGAAGCGGGAGGGACGGGGCAAGAGACCCAGTACTTC CAWMFLRGEAGGTGQETQYF
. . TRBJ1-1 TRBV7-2 TGTGCCAGCAGCTTAGGCCGGGAAGCTTTCTTT CASSLGREAFF
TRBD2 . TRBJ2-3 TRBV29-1 TGCAGCGTTGATAGGGTGGCGGGGGTTGGCACAGATACGCAGTATTTT CSVDRVAGVGTDTQYF
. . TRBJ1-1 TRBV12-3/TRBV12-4 TGTGCCAGCAGAGCGGGACATAGGGGTGAAGCTTTCTTT CASRAGHRGEAFF
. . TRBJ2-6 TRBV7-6 TGTGCCAGCAGCTTAGTTGCAGCTGGGGCCAACGTCCTGACTTTC CASSLVAAGANVLTF
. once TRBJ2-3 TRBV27 TGTGCCAGCAGTCCTCGCAGGGGTGTCCCAGATACGCAGTATTTT CASSPRRGVPDTQYF
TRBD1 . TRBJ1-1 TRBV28 TGTGCCAGCAGTTTGCCTCCGGGACAGGGGGCTGGAGCTTTCTTT CASSLPPGQGAGAFF
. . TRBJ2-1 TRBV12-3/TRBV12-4 TGTGCCAGCAGTTTGTTGTTACGAGATGAGCAGTTCTTC CASSLLLRDEQFF
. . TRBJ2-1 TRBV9 TGTGCCAGCAGCGTAGCGGCTGGGAGTCACAATGAGCAGTTCTTC CASSVAAGSHNEQFF
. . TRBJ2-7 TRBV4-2 TGTGCCAGCAGCCAAGATCGGGGTTTCCCCTACGAGCAGTACTTC CASSQDRGFPYEQYF
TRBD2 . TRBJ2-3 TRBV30 TGTGCCTGGAGTGGTTCTAGCGGGGGGAGTTTCTCCACAGATACGCAGTATTTT CAWSGSSGGSFSTDTQYF
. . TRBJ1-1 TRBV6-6 TGTGCCAGCACAAGAAGGGGTATGAACACTGAAGCTTTCTTT CASTRRGMNTEAFF
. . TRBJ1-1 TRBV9 TGTGCCAGCAGCGTAGCAAGGGAAGGGGTGGGCACTGAAGCTTTCTTT CASSVAREGVGTEAFF
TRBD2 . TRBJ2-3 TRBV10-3 TGTGCCATCGGGCGGGGGGGTGGCACAGATACGCAGTATTTT CAIGRGGGTDTQYF
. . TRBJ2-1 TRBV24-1 TGTGCCACCTCATCTTGGGAGCCCTCCTACAATGAGCAGTTCTTC CATSSWEPSYNEQFF
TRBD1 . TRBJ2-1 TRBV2 TGTGCCAGCAGGACAGGGAGCTCCTACAATGAGCAGTTCTTC CASRTGSSYNEQFF
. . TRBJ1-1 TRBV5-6 TGTGCCAGCAGCTCCAGGACTGAAGCTTTCTTT CASSSRTEAFF
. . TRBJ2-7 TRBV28 TGTGCCAGCAGCAGAACCGACAGTTCCATACGAGGGCAGTACTTC CASSRTDSSIRGQYF
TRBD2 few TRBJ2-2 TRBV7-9 TGTGCCAGCAGCTTAGCCGGCGGGAGCGCGTATACCGGGGAGCTGTTTTTT CASSLAGGSAYTGELFF
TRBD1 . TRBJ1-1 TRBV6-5 TGTGCCAGCAGACACGACAGGGCGGGGAACACTGAAGCTTTCTTT CASRHDRAGNTEAFF
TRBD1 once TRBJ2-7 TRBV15 TGTGCCACCAGCAGAGTCGGACAGGGGGGTTACGAGCAGTACTTC CATSRVGQGGYEQYF
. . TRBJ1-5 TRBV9 TGTGCCAGCAGCGTAGGGGCAGACGCTAGCAATCAGCCCCAGCATTTT CASSVGADASNQPQHF
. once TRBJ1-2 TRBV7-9 TGTGCCAGCAGCTTTGATTTACCCGACAGTCTCAGCTATGGCTACACCTTC CASSFDLPDSLSYGYTF
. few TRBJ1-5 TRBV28 TGTGCCAGCAGTTCCATTAATCAGCCCCAGCATTTT CASSSINQPQHF
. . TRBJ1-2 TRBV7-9 TGTGCCAGCAGCGCACTTTCCGGGTTGGATGGCTACACCTTC CASSALSGLDGYTF
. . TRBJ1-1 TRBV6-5 TGTGCCAGCAGGAGTCAGGCGAACACTGAAGCTTTCTTT CASRSQANTEAFF
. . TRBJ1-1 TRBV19 TGTGCCAGTAGCCGTGCCGGGACAACTAGATACACTGAAGCTTTCTTT CASSRAGTTRYTEAFF
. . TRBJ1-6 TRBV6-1 TGTGCCAGCAGTGAAATGGTCAGGATCTCACCCCTCCACTTT CASSEMVRISPLHF
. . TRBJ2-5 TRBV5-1 TGCGCCAGCAGCTTCAGTCACCCCCAAGAGACCCAGTACTTC CASSFSHPQETQYF
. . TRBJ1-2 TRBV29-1 TGCAGCGTTGAATATAGGGGAGACAGGATCTATGGCTACACCTTC CSVEYRGDRIYGYTF
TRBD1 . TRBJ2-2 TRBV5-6 TGTGCCAGCAGCCCCCGGGACAGATTTGCAGGGGAGCTGTTTTTT CASSPRDRFAGELFF
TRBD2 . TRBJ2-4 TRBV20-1 TGCAGTGCTAGTCTAGCGGGGACCGCCTTGGGCAAAAACATTCAGTACTTC CSASLAGTALGKNIQYF
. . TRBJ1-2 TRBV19 TGTGCCAGTAGTCTGGGCAGGGGCCCCTATGGCTACACCTTC CASSLGRGPYGYTF
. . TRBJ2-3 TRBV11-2 TGTGCCAGCAGCTTAGTCGGCGGTGGCACAGATACGCAGTATTTT CASSLVGGGTDTQYF
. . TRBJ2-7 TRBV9 TGTGCCAGCAGCGTAGCCCTTTTATCCCAGCAGTACTTC CASSVALLSQQYF
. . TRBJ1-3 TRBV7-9 TGTGCCAGCAGCTTAGCCGCTGGAAACACCATATATTTT CASSLAAGNTIYF
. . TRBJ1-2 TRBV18 TGTGCCAGCTCACCAGGGCGGGGCTCTAACTATGGCTACACCTTC CASSPGRGSNYGYTF
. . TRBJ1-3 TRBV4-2 TGTGCCAGCAGCCAACCTCTACAGGGATTCAGCTCTGGAAACACCATATATTTT CASSQPLQGFSSGNTIYF
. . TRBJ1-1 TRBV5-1 TGCGCCAGCAGCTTTGAGTTAGGGGCTGAAGCTTTCTTT CASSFELGAEAFF